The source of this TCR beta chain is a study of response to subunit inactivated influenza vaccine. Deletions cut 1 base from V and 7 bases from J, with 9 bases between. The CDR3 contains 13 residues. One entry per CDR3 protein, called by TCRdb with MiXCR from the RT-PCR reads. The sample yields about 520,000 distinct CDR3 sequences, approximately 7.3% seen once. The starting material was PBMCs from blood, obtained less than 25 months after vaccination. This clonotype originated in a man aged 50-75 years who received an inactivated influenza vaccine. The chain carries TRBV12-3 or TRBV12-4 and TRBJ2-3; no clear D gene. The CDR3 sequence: CASSLGAAYTQYF. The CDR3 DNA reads TGTGCCAGCAGTTTAGGGGCGGCTTATACGCAGTATTTT.